A single T cell receptor (beta chain) is shown here with its context. The table came from immunoSEQ multiplex PCR; TCRdb's copy has only in-frame clones and leaves some out. The sample includes 200,000 or so clones, more than 65% of them seen just once. Participant reports of clinical history set cohort assignment. Recovered status applied to Cohort 3 donors who had two consecutive negative PCRs. It also applied to those with clearance or with symptom resolution. Per the germline V gene, CDR1 is LNHDA and CDR2 is SQIVND (reference sequence). Trimming took off 5 bases at V and 4 bases at J, with 18 bases between the two ends. The CDR3 spans 16 residues. The sample belongs to a study of blood T cell repertoires in COVID-19. As for the study in general: Italy, Spain and the United States were the sources of the convalescent and acute COVID-19 samples. From T cells, B-cell-depleted T cells, or PBMCs came the material, which was cDNA or gDNA.

The chain uses TRBV19 and TRBJ1-5; D is ambiguous. The clonotype originates from a man aged 40-49 years who had recovered from COVID-19. Material: PBMCs or T cells enriched from blood (not recorded which). The CDR3 DNA follows: TGTGCCAGTAGTTTACTAGAGGCCCCCCTTAATCAGCCCCAGCATTTT. Residues: CASSLLEAPLNQPQHF. Full variable domain (rest looked up from reference TRBV19 and TRBJ1-5): DGGITQSPKYLFRKEGQNVTLSCEQNLNHDAMYWYRQDPGQGLRLIYYSQIVNDFQKGDIAEGYSVSREKKESFPLTVTSAQKNPTAFYLCASSLLEAPLNQPQHFGDGTRLSIL.